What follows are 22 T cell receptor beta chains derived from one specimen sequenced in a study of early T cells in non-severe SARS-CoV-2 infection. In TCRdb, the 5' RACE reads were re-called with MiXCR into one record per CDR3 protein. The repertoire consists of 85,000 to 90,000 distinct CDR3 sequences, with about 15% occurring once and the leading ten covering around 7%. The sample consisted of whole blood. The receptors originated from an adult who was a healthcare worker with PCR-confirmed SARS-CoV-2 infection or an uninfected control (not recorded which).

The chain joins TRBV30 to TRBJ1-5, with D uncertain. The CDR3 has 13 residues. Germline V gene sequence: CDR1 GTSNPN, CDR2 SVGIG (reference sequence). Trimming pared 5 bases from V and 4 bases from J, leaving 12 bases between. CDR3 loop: CAWAYLQNQPQHF. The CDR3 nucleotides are TGTGCCTGGGCATACTTGCAGAATCAGCCCCAGCATTTT.

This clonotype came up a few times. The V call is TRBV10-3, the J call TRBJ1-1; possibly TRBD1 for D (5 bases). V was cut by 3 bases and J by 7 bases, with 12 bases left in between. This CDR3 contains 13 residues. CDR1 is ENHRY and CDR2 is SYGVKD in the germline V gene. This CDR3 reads CAISEVLRGEAFF. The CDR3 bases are TGTGCCATCAGTGAAGTCTTGAGGGGTGAAGCTTTCTTT.

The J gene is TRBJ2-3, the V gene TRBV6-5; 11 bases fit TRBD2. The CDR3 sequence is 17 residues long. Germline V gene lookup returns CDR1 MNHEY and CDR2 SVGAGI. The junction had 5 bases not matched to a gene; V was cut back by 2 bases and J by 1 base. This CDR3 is CASSYGFSGRGTDTQYF. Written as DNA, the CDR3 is TGTGCCAGCAGTTACGGTTTTAGCGGGAGGGGCACAGATACGCAGTATTTT.

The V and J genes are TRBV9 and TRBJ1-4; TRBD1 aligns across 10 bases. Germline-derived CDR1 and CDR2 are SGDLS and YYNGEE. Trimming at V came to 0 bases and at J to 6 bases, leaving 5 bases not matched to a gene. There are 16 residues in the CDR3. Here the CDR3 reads CASSVEVGTGDEKLFF. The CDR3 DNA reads TGTGCCAGCAGCGTAGAGGTCGGGACAGGGGATGAAAAACTGTTTTTT.

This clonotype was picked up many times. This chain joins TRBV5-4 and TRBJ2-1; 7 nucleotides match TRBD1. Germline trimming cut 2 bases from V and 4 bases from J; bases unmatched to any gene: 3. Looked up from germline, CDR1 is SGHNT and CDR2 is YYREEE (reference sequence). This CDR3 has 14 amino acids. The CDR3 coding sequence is TGTGCCAGCAGCTTAGGGGACAGTTACAATGAGCAGTTCTTC. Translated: CASSLGDSYNEQFF.

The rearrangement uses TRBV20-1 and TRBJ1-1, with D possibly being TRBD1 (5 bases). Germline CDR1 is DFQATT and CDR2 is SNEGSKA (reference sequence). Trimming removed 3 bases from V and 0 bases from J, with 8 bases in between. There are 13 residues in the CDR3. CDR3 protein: CSASQGVNTEAFF. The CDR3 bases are TGCAGTGCTAGTCAGGGAGTGAACACTGAAGCTTTCTTT.

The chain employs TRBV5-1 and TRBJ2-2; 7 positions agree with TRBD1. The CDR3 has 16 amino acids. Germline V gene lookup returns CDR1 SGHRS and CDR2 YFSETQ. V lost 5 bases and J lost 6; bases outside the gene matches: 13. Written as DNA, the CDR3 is TGCGCCAGCAGATGGCCCGGGACAGTCGCCGCCGGGGAGCTGTTTTTT. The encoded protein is CASRWPGTVAAGELFF.

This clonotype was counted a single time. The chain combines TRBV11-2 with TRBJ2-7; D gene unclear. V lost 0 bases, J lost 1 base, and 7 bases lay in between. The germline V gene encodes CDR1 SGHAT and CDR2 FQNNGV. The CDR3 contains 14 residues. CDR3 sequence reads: CASSLETVSYEQYF. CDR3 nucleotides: TGTGCCAGCAGCTTAGAAACAGTATCCTACGAGCAGTACTTC.

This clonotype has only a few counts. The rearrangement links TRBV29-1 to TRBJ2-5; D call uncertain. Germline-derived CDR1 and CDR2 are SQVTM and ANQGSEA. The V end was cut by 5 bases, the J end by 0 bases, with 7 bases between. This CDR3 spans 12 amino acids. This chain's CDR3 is CSVSPNQETQYF. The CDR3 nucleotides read TGCAGCGTTTCCCCCAACCAAGAGACCCAGTACTTC.

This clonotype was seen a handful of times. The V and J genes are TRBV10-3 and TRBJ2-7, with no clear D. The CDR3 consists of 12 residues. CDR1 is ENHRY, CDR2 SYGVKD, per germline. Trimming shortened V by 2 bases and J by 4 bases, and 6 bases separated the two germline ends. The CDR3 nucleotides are TGTGCCATCAGTGAGAGAGGATACGAGCAGTACTTC. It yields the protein CAISERGYEQYF.

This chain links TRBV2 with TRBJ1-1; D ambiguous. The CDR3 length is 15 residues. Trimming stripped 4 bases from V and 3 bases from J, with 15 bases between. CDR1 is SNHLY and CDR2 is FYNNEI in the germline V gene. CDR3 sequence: CASSGTTPRDTEAFF. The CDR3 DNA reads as TGTGCCAGCAGTGGTACAACTCCCCGGGACACTGAAGCTTTCTTT.

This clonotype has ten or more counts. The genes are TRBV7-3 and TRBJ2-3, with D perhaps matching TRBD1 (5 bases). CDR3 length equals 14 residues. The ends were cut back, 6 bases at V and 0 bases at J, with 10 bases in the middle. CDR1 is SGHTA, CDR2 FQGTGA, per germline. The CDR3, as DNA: TGTGCCAGCAGTCAGCGACAGAGCACAGATACGCAGTATTTT. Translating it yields CASSQRQSTDTQYF.

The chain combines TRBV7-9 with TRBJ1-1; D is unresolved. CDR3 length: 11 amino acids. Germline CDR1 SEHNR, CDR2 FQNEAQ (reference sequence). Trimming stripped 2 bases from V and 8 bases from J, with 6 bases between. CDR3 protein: CASSLSQEAFF. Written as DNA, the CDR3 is TGTGCCAGCAGCTTATCCCAGGAAGCTTTCTTT.

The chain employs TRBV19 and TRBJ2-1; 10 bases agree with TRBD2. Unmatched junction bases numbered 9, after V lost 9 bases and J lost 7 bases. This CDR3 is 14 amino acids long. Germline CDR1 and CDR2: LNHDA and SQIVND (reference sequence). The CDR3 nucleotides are TGTGCCAGCCAGCTAGCGGGAGATCGTAATGAGCAGTTCTTC. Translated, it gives CASQLAGDRNEQFF.

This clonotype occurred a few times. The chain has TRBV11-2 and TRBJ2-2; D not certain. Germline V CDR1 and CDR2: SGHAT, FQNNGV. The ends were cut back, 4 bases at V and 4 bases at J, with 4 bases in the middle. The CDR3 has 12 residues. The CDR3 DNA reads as TGTGCCAGCAGCTCCCCCACCGGGGAGCTGTTTTTT. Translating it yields CASSSPTGELFF.

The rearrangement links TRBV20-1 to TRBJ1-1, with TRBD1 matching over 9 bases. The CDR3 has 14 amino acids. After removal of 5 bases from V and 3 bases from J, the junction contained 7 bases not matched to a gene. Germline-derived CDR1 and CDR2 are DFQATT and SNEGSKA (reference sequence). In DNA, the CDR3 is TGCAGTGCTTGGACAGGGGTCCAGGACACTGAAGCTTTCTTT. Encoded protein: CSAWTGVQDTEAFF.

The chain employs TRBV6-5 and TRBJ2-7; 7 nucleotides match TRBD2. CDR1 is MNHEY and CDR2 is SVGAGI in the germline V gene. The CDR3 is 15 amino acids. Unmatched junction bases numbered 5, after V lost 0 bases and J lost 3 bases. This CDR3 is CASSYSPSGYYEQYF. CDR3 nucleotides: TGTGCCAGCAGTTACTCCCCTAGCGGCTACTACGAGCAGTACTTC.

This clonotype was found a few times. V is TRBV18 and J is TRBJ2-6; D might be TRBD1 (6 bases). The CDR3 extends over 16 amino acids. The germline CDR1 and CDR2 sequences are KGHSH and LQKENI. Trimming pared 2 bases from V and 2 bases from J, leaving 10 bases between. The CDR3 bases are TGTGCCAGCTCACCAGATACAGGGCCTGGGGCCAACGTCCTGACTTTC. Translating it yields CASSPDTGPGANVLTF.

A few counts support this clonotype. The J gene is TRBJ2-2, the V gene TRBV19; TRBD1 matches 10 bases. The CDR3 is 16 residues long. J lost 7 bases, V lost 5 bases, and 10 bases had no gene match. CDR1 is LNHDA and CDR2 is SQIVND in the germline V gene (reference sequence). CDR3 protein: CASSLIRDRGIGELFF. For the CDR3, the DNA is TGTGCCAGTAGTTTAATCCGGGACAGGGGTATCGGGGAGCTGTTTTTT.

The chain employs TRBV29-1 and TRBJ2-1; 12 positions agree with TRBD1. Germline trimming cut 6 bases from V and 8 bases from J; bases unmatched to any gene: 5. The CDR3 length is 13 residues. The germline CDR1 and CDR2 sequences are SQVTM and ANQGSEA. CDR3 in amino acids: CSVGTGGFDEQFF. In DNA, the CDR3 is TGCAGCGTGGGGACAGGGGGCTTCGATGAGCAGTTCTTC.

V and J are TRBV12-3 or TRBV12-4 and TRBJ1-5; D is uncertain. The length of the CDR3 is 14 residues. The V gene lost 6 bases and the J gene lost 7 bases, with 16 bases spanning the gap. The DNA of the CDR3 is TGTGCCAGCAGAGACGGACCTTCGACCCAGCCCCAGCATTTT. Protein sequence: CASRDGPSTQPQHF.

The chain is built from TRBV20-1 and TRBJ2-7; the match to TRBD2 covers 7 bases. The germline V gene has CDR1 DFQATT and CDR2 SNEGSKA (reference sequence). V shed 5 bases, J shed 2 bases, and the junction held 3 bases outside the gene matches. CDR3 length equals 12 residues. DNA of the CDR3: TGCAGTGCTGGACTAGGCCCCTACGAGCAGTACTTC. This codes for CSAGLGPYEQYF.